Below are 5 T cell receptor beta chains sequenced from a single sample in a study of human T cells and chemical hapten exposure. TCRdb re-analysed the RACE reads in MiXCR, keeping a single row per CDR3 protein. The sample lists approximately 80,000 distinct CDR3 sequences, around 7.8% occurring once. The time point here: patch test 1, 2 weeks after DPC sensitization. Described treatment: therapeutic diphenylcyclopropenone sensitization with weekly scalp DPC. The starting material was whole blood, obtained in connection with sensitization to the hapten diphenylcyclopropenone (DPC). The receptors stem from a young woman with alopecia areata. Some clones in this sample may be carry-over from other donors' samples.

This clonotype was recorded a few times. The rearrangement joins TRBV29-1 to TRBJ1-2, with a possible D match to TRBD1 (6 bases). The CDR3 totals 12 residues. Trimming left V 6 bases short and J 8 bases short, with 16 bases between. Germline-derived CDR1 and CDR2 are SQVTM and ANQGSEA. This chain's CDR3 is CSVAGTYKGYTF. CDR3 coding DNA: TGCAGCGTCGCCGGGACATATAAAGGCTACACCTTC.

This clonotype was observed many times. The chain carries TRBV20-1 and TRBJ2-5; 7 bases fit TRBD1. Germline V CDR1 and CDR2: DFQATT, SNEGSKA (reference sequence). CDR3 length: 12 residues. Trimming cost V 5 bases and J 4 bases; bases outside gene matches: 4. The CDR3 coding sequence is TGCAGTGCTCTACGACAGGGAGAGACCCAGTACTTC. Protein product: CSALRQGETQYF.

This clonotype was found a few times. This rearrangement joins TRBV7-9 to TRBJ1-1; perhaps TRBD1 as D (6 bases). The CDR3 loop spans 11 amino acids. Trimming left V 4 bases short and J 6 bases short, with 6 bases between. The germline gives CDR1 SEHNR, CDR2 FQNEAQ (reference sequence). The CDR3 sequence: CASSWTAEAFF. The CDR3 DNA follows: TGTGCCAGCAGCTGGACAGCTGAAGCTTTCTTT.

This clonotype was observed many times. DNA for the CDR3: TGTGCCAGCAGCCCCTCGTGGATAAGCACAGATACGCAGTATTTT. As protein: CASSPSWISTDTQYF. This chain connects TRBV7-9 to TRBJ2-3; no firm D call. The germline V gene encodes CDR1 SEHNR and CDR2 FQNEAQ (reference sequence). The CDR3 has 15 amino acids. V was clipped by 5 bases and J by 0 bases, with 12 bases between them.

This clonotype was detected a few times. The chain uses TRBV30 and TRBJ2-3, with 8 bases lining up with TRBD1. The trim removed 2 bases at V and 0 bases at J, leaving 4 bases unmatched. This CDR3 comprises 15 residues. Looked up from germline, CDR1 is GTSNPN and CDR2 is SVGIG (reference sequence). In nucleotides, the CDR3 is TGTGCCTGGAGTTACAACAGGGGGAGCACAGATACGCAGTATTTT. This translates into CAWSYNRGSTDTQYF.